The 18 T cell receptor beta chains below were found in one sample sequenced in a study of blood T cells in healthy people across ages (dated by TCRdb to 2014 to 2015). Library construction relied on 5' RACE. The sequencer listed for this sample is Illumina HiSeq 2500. A second PCR of about 6 to 11 cycles was run with a J-beta primer mix and a sample-barcoded 5' primer. TCRdb itself trimmed the public reads at Q25 with fastp, ran MiXCR and retained productive beta chains. Rows with a matching CDR3 protein are joined into one entry that keeps the most common DNA and genes. The sample data list 500,000 to 650,000 distinct CDR3 sequences, and 25% to 35% of these were observed just once. The ten largest account for about 3.3% of the sample. These records were also assigned to another study, of T cells of mothers and their children.

Sequencing input: blood. These receptors were obtained from a boy between 2 and 15 years old in good health.

This clonotype has just a few counts. The chain is built from TRBV27 and TRBJ2-1, with D perhaps matching TRBD1 (5 bases). Germline V gene lookup returns CDR1 MNHEY and CDR2 SMNVEV (reference sequence). This CDR3 region has 14 residues. The V and J ends lost 5 bases and 5 bases respectively, with 13 bases between them. CDR3 DNA sequence: TGTGCCAGCAGTCCCTCCGCAGGGCACAATGAGCAGTTCTTC. This translates into CASSPSAGHNEQFF.

This clonotype was found a few times. This chain uses TRBV27 with TRBJ1-2; 7 bases align to TRBD1. CDR3 size: 15 residues. J gave up 4 bases and V 5 bases, and 10 bases lay outside the gene matches. Per the germline V gene, CDR1 is MNHEY and CDR2 is SMNVEV (reference sequence). The CDR3 DNA is TGTGCCAGCAGTCCGACCCCGGACAGGTTCTATGGCTACACCTTC. Amino acid sequence: CASSPTPDRFYGYTF.

The chain uses TRBV5-1 and TRBJ2-4, with D maybe TRBD1 (6 bases). Looked up from germline, CDR1 is SGHRS and CDR2 is YFSETQ. This CDR3 is built from 16 residues. V was clipped by 4 bases and J by 0 bases, with 14 bases between them. Written as DNA, the CDR3 is TGCGCCAGCAGCGAATCTGGGACAACAGCCAAAAACATTCAGTACTTC. Its translation is CASSESGTTAKNIQYF.

The rearrangement joins TRBV27 to TRBJ2-5; D may match TRBD1 or TRBD2 (5 bases each). V was cut by 4 bases and J by 4 bases, with 13 bases left in between. The CDR3 spans 14 residues. The germline V gene encodes CDR1 MNHEY and CDR2 SMNVEV (reference sequence). The CDR3 coding sequence is TGTGCCAGCAGTTCCCGAGGGGTGGTAGAGACCCAGTACTTC. Protein sequence: CASSSRGVVETQYF.

V gene TRBV6-6 combines with J gene TRBJ2-3; 12 nucleotides align to TRBD2. The CDR3 covers 16 residues. V lost 4 bases and J lost 4; bases outside the gene matches: 6. The germline CDR1 and CDR2 sequences are MNHNY and SVGAGI (reference sequence). The DNA for the CDR3 is TGTGCCAGCAGTTTAGAGACTAGCGGGGGACCAGATACGCAGTATTTT. Translating gives CASSLETSGGPDTQYF.

There are a few counts of this clonotype. The gene calls are TRBV7-6 and TRBJ1-5, with D maybe TRBD1 (6 bases). This CDR3 is built from 15 residues. Trimming removed 2 bases at V and 7 bases at J, with 15 bases between. CDR1 SGHVS and CDR2 FNYEAQ come from the germline V gene. The chain's CDR3 is CASSLLQGLGQPQHF. CDR3 in DNA: TGTGCCAGCAGCTTATTACAGGGACTCGGGCAGCCCCAGCATTTT.

The chain carries TRBV12-3 or TRBV12-4 and TRBJ2-3; the D gene could be TRBD1 or TRBD2 (5 bases each). V lost 7 bases and J 2 bases, leaving 16 bases between the germline ends. The CDR3 is 15 residues long. The CDR3 spells CASTLGTGPTDTQYF. CDR3 DNA sequence: TGTGCCAGCACCCTAGGAACGGGGCCCACAGATACGCAGTATTTT.

In its sample, this clonotype was seen many times. J is TRBJ2-2 and V is TRBV5-1; D might be TRBD1 or TRBD2, each matching 5 bases. V lost 4 bases, J lost 0 bases, and 10 bases lay in between. The CDR3 length is 15 residues. Germline V gene data show CDR1 as SGHRS and CDR2 as YFSETQ. The CDR3 bases are TGCGCCAGCAGCCGGCAGGGACCGAACACCGGGGAGCTGTTTTTT. Residues: CASSRQGPNTGELFF.

This chain joins TRBV5-1 and TRBJ2-5; no definite D call. Germline lookup yields CDR1 SGHRS and CDR2 YFSETQ. Trimming removed 5 bases from V and 3 bases from J, with 5 bases in between. The CDR3 consists of 11 residues. The CDR3 is CASSNEETQYF. For the CDR3, the DNA is TGCGCCAGCAGTAACGAAGAGACCCAGTACTTC. Based on the CDR3 plus reference TRBV5-1 and TRBJ2-5, the full variable domain is KAGVTQTPRYLIKTRGQQVTLSCSPISGHRSVSWYQQTPGQGLQFLFEYFSETQRNKGNFPGRFSGRQFSNSRSEMNVSTLELGDSALYLCASSNEETQYFGPGTRLLVL.

The J gene is TRBJ2-3, the V gene TRBV12-3 or TRBV12-4; 10 bases are shared with TRBD2. This CDR3 contains 17 residues. V lost 3 bases and J lost 5; bases outside the gene matches: 11. CDR3 residues: CASSFLIAGGSGDTQYF. Here the CDR3 DNA reads TGTGCCAGCAGTTTCTTGATAGCGGGAGGTTCCGGAGATACGCAGTATTTT.

This clonotype was picked up many times. V is TRBV6-2 or TRBV6-3 and J is TRBJ1-2; possibly TRBD1 for D (5 bases). Germline CDR1 reads MNHEY; CDR2 reads SVGEGT. The CDR3 runs 12 residues. The V end lost 11 bases, the J end lost 1 base, and 11 bases lay between the germline ends. This chain's CDR3 is CAGSGLNYGYTF. Here the CDR3 DNA reads TGTGCCGGTTCGGGACTTAACTATGGCTACACCTTC.

The chain joins TRBV7-2 to TRBJ2-2; TRBD2 matches 8 bases. The J segment lost 4 bases and the V segment lost 8 bases, leaving 12 bases of the junction unmatched. Germline V gene data show CDR1 as SGHTA and CDR2 as FQGNSA. The CDR3 covers 16 residues. This chain's CDR3 is CASRTVSSGRTGELFF. In nucleotides, the CDR3 is TGTGCCAGCCGGACCGTTTCTAGCGGGCGCACCGGGGAGCTGTTTTTT.

In its sample, this clonotype was seen a few times. The rearrangement links TRBV3-1 to TRBJ2-1, with 8 positions matching TRBD2. Germline V lookup: CDR1 LGHDT, CDR2 YNNKEL (reference sequence). The CDR3 has 15 amino acids. J lost 3 bases, V lost 2 bases, and 3 bases had no gene match. In DNA form, the CDR3 reads TGTGCCAGCAGCCAACTACTAGCGGACTACAATGAGCAGTTCTTC. It translates to CASSQLLADYNEQFF.

This clonotype has only a few counts. The chain is built from TRBV4-2 and TRBJ2-2; maybe TRBD2 (6 bases). The CDR3 is 14 amino acids. The germline V gene encodes CDR1 LGHNA and CDR2 YNFKEQ. Trimming left V 8 bases short and J 5 bases short, with 15 bases between. The CDR3 sequence: CASQTSPGTGELFF. The CDR3 DNA is TGTGCCAGCCAAACTAGCCCCGGGACCGGGGAGCTGTTTTTT.

This clonotype was seen a handful of times. CDR3 DNA sequence: TGTGCCAGCAGTCCGGGGACTAGCGGGGGGTTGCGAGATACGCAGTATTTT. It specifies CASSPGTSGGLRDTQYF. The chain has TRBV12-3 or TRBV12-4 and TRBJ2-3, with 15 bases that match TRBD2. This CDR3 comprises 17 residues. V gave up 5 bases and J gave up 5 bases; unmatched junction bases: 8.

This clonotype was seen more than once but under ten times. The chain carries TRBV3-1 and TRBJ2-1; 13 nucleotides match TRBD2. CDR3 length equals 17 residues. V shed 5 bases and J 4 bases; nucleotides not matched to a gene: 8. Germline-derived CDR1 and CDR2 are LGHDT and YNNKEL (reference sequence). The CDR3 coding sequence is TGTGCCAGCAGCTTGGGACTAGCGGGGAACATATACAATGAGCAGTTCTTC. Protein product: CASSLGLAGNIYNEQFF.

This clonotype was counted a single time. V gene TRBV7-2 combines with J gene TRBJ2-3; D is perhaps TRBD2 (6 bases). V was shortened by 3 bases and J by 1 base, with 14 bases between the two germline ends. The CDR3 length is 16 residues. In germline, CDR1 is SGHTA, CDR2 FQGNSA. Here the CDR3 reads CASSFLLSSGTDTQYF. The CDR3, as DNA: TGTGCCAGCAGCTTTCTCCTATCTAGCGGCACAGATACGCAGTATTTT.

A note on this clonotype: A much larger clone lies a single base off, so this may be a read error. This chain uses TRBV9 with TRBJ2-5; the D is unclear. The J call may not be correct, given that the DNA end is closer to TRBJ2-1. Germline CDR1 reads SGDLS; CDR2 reads YYNGEE. This CDR3 contains 12 residues. The CDR3 here is CASSVGADEQFF. The CDR3 nucleotides are TGTGCCAGCAGCGTAGGGGCGGATGAGCAGTTCTTC.